The next 13 T cell receptor beta chains were all read from a single sample in a study of cytomegalovirus exposure and HLA in healthy donors. A multiplex PCR was run with 60 Vbeta primers and 13 Jbeta primers. Using immunoSEQ multiplex PCR, the repertoire was profiled, and TCRdb retains in-frame clones only, with some absent. This sample yields about 110,000 clones, of which almost 75% are seen a single time; around 7.7% belongs to the top ten. The specimen sequenced was PBMCs. The source of these receptors is a man aged 40-49 years in good health and CMV-seronegative.

The sample holds a few counts of this clone. The chain recombines TRBV6-5 with TRBJ1-3; D call uncertain. Per germline, CDR1 MNHEY and CDR2 SVGAGI. CDR3 length equals 15 residues. V was trimmed by 6 bases and J by 0 bases, leaving 12 bases between them. In nucleotides, the CDR3 is TGTGCCAGCAGATCTCGGAGCCTCTCTGGAAACACCATATATTTT. This gives the protein CASRSRSLSGNTIYF.

This clone was counted between two and nine times. The chain couples TRBV28 to TRBJ1-2, with TRBD1 as a possible D gene (5 bases). This CDR3 contains 12 residues. The germline V and J ends were trimmed by 10 bases and 2 bases, with 11 bases remaining between them. Germline CDR1 and CDR2: MDHEN and SYDVKM. The CDR3 bases are TGTGCCACAAAGGGGAGGAACTATGGCTACACCTTC. This gives the protein CATKGRNYGYTF.

This clone was seen more than once but under ten times. The chain couples TRBV2 to TRBJ2-1, with 7 bases identical to TRBD1. Germline V gives CDR1 SNHLY, CDR2 FYNNEI. The V gene end was trimmed by 7 bases and the J gene end by 5 bases; junction bases not matched to a gene: 5. The CDR3 spans 13 residues. CDR3 sequence: CASMKDRNNEQFF. The CDR3 bases are TGTGCCAGCATGAAGGACAGGAACAATGAGCAGTTCTTC.

The chain links TRBV14 to TRBJ1-2, with 7 bases identical to TRBD1. CDR3 length: 15 amino acids. CDR1 SGHDN and CDR2 FVKESK come from the germline V gene. V was pared by 4 bases and J by 4 bases, with 9 bases of the junction left unmatched. The CDR3: CASSPPGGGFYGYTF. CDR3 nucleotide sequence: TGTGCCAGCAGCCCCCCCGGAGGGGGCTTCTATGGCTACACCTTC.

The rearrangement uses TRBV9 and TRBJ2-7; D might be TRBD1 (6 bases). Germline V CDR1 and CDR2: SGDLS, YYNGEE. V was shortened by 2 bases and J by 3 bases, with 12 bases between the two germline ends. This CDR3 region has 14 residues. CDR3 loop: CASSVGDIYYEQYF. The CDR3 nucleotides read TGTGCCAGCAGCGTGGGGGACATCTACTACGAGCAGTACTTC.

This chain links TRBV5-1 with TRBJ1-4; perhaps TRBD1 as D (6 bases). The V end lost 4 bases, the J end lost 4 bases, and 14 bases lay between the germline ends. There are 15 residues in the CDR3. CDR1 is SGHRS and CDR2 is YFSETQ in the germline V gene. The CDR3 spells CASSHRGGRNEKLFF. DNA for the CDR3: TGCGCCAGCAGCCACCGCGGGGGCCGTAATGAAAAACTGTTTTTT.

The chain has TRBV4-2 and TRBJ2-2, with D possibly matching TRBD2 (5 bases). Germline CDR1 is LGHNA and CDR2 is YNFKEQ. Deletions cut 3 bases from V and 5 bases from J, with 13 bases between. The CDR3 is made up of 15 amino acids. In nucleotides, the CDR3 is TGTGCCAGCAGCCAGACCTCTCGGGATACCGGGGAGCTGTTTTTT. It is translated as CASSQTSRDTGELFF.

The chain joins TRBV28 to TRBJ2-7; 7 positions agree with TRBD1. CDR1 is MDHEN and CDR2 is SYDVKM in the germline V gene. The CDR3 contains 13 residues. V was pared by 2 bases and J by 3 bases, with 1 base of the junction left unmatched. CDR3 sequence reads: CASSLQGVYEQYF. Written as DNA, the CDR3 is TGTGCCAGCAGTTTACAGGGGGTCTACGAGCAGTACTTC.

The V and J genes are TRBV5-1 and TRBJ2-4, with 10 bases that match TRBD1. From germline, CDR1 is SGHRS and CDR2 YFSETQ. The V segment lost 4 bases and the J segment 15 bases; nucleotides outside the gene matches: 13. The CDR3 covers 14 residues. CDR3 in DNA: TGCGCCAGCAGCCCGGGGACAGGGGAGAGTTCGGGGTACTTC. This sequence encodes CASSPGTGESSGYF.

This rearrangement joins TRBV5-4 to TRBJ2-7; no reliable D call. The CDR3 loop spans 13 amino acids. CDR1 SGHNT and CDR2 YYREEE come from the germline V gene (reference sequence). The V and J ends lost 3 bases and 3 bases respectively, with 10 bases between them. CDR3 amino acids: CASSSGSRYEQYF. The CDR3 DNA follows: TGTGCCAGCAGCTCAGGATCTCGCTACGAGCAGTACTTC.

The rearrangement links TRBV18 to TRBJ1-4, with D maybe TRBD1 (5 bases). V dropped 2 bases and J dropped 8 bases, with 15 bases sitting between them. This CDR3 is 15 amino acids long. CDR1 KGHSH and CDR2 LQKENI come from the germline V gene. CDR3 residues: CASSPYKGTGEKLFF. DNA for the CDR3: TGTGCCAGCTCACCATACAAAGGGACTGGAGAAAAACTGTTTTTT.

V gene TRBV11-2 combines with J gene TRBJ1-6; tentative D call: TRBD1 (5 bases). The CDR3 extends over 15 amino acids. Germline CDR1 SGHAT, CDR2 FQNNGV. V was trimmed by 1 base and J by 7 bases, leaving 11 bases between them. Written as DNA, the CDR3 is TGTGCCAGCAGCTTAGTTCAGGGTACGAATTCACCCCTCCACTTT. Protein sequence: CASSLVQGTNSPLHF.

The CDR3 sequence: CASSQEGGGSTYEQYF. The CDR3 DNA follows: TGTGCCAGCAGCCAAGAAGGGGGGGGGTCAACCTACGAGCAGTACTTC. V gene TRBV5-4 combines with J gene TRBJ2-7; D is perhaps TRBD2 (7 bases). Trimming removed 4 bases from V and 2 bases from J, with 19 bases in between. Per the germline V gene, CDR1 is SGHNT and CDR2 is YYREEE (reference sequence). The CDR3 totals 16 residues.